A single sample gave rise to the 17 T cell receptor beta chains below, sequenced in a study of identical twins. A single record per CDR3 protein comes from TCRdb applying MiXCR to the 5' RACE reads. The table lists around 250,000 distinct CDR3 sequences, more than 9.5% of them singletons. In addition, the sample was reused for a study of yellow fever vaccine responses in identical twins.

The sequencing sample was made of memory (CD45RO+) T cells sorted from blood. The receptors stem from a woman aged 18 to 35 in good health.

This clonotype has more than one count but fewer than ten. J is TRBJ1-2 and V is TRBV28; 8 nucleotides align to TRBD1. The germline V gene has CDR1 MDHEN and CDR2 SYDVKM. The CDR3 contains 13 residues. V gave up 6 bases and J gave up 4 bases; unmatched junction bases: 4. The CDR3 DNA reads TGTGCCAGCAGCACTGGACAGGGCTATGGCTACACCTTC. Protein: CASSTGQGYGYTF.

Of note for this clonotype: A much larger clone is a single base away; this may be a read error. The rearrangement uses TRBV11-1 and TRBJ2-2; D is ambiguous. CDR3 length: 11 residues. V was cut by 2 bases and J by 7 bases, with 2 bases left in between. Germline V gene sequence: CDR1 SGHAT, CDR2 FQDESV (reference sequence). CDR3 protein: CASSLFGELFF. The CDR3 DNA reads TGTGCCAGCAGCTTATTCGGGGAGCTGTTTTTT.

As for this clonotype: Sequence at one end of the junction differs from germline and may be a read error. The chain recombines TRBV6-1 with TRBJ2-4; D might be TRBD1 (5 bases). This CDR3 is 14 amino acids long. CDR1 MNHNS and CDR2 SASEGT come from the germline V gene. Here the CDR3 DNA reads TGTGCCAGCAGGGGGCTAATTCCCAACAACATTCAGTACTTC. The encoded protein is CASRGLIPNNIQYF.

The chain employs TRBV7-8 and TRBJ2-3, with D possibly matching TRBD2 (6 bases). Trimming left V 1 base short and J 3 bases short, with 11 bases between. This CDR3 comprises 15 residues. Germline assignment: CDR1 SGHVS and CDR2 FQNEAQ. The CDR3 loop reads CASSLGSSETDTQYF. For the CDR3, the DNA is TGTGCCAGCAGCTTAGGGTCTAGCGAGACAGATACGCAGTATTTT.

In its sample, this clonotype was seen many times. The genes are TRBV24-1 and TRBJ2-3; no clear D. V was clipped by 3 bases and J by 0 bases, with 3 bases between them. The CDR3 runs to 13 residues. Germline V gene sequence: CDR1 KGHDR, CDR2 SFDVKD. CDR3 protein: CATSDGSTDTQYF. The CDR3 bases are TGTGCCACCAGTGATGGGAGCACAGATACGCAGTATTTT.

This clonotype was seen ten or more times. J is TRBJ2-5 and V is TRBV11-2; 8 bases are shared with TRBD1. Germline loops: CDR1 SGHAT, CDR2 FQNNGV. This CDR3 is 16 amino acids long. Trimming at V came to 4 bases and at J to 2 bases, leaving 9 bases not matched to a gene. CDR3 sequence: CASSYQGQAKQETQYF. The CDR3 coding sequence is TGTGCCAGCAGCTATCAGGGACAGGCTAAACAAGAGACCCAGTACTTC.

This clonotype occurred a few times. DNA of the CDR3: TGCAGCGTTGAAGTTACAGGGGAGAATGAGCAGTTCTTC. This codes for CSVEVTGENEQFF. The chain uses TRBV29-1 and TRBJ2-1; TRBD1 matches at 7 bases. V trimming: 1 base; J trimming: 7 bases; junction bases outside the gene matches: 4. The CDR3 spans 13 residues. In germline, CDR1 is SQVTM, CDR2 ANQGSEA.

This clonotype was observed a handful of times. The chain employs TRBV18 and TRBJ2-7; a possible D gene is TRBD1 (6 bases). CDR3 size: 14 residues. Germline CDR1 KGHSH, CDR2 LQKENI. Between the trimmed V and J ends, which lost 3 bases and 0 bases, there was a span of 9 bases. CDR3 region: CASSPWDNSYEQYF. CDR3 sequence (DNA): TGTGCCAGCTCACCGTGGGACAACTCCTACGAGCAGTACTTC.

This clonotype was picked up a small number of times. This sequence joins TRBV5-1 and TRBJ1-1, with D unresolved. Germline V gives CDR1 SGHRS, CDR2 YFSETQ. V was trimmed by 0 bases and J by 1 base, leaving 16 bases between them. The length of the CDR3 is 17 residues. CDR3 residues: CASSLARLAAQNTEAFF. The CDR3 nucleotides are TGCGCCAGCAGCTTGGCCCGCCTCGCGGCCCAGAACACTGAAGCTTTCTTT.

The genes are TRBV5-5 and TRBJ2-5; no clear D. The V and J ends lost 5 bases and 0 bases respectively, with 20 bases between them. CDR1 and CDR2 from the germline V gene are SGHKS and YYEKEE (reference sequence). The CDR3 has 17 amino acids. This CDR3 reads CASRRFLPPSHQETQYF. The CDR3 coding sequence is TGTGCCAGCAGAAGGTTCTTACCCCCTTCCCACCAAGAGACCCAGTACTTC.

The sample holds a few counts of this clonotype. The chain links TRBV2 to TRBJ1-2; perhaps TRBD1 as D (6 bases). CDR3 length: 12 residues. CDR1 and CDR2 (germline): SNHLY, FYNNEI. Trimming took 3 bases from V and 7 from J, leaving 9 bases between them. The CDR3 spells CASSEDRSGYTF. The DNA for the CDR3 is TGTGCCAGCAGTGAGGACAGATCTGGCTACACCTTC.

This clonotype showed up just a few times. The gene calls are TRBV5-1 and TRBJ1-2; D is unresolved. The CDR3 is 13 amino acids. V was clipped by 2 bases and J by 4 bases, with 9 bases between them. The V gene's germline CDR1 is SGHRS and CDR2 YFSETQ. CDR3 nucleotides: TGCGCCAGCAGCTTTTCGAGCCGCTATGGCTACACCTTC. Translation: CASSFSSRYGYTF.

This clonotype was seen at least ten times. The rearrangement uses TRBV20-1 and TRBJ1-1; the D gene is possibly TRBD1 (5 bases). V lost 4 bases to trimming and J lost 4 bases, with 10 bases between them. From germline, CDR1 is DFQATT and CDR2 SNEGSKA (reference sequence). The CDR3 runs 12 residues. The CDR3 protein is CSATTGGTEAFF. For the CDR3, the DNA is TGCAGTGCTACCACAGGCGGCACTGAAGCTTTCTTT.

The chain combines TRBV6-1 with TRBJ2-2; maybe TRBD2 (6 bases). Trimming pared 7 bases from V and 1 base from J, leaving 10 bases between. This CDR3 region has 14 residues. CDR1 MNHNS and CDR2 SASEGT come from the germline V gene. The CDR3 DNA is TGTGCCAGCAAGAGGGGAGGGAACACCGGGGAGCTGTTTTTT. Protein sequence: CASKRGGNTGELFF.

In nucleotides, the CDR3 is TGCAGTGCTAAAATGGCCGGGACAGGCTCCTACGAGCAGTACTTC. Protein sequence: CSAKMAGTGSYEQYF. The chain recombines TRBV20-1 with TRBJ2-7; 8 bases are shared with TRBD1. With V trimmed by 4 bases and J by 0 bases, 8 bases remained unmatched. Germline CDR1 DFQATT, CDR2 SNEGSKA (reference sequence). The CDR3 is 15 residues long.

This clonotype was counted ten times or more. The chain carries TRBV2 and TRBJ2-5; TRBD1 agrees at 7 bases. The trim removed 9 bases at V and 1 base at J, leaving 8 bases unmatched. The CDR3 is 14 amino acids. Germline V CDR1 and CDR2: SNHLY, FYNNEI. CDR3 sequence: CARRPGQSQETQYF. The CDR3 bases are TGTGCCAGAAGACCGGGACAGAGCCAAGAGACCCAGTACTTC.

CDR3 amino acids: CASSPGAGNTIYF. For the CDR3, the DNA is TGTGCCAGCAGCCCAGGGGCTGGAAACACCATATATTTT. The V gene is TRBV3-1, the J gene TRBJ1-3; perhaps TRBD1 as D (6 bases). Trimming cost V 4 bases and J 2 bases, with 6 bases left between them. Germline values: CDR1 LGHDT, CDR2 YNNKEL (reference sequence). The CDR3 contains 13 residues.